Below are 6 T cell receptor beta chains sequenced from a single sample in a study of beta chain features in type 1 diabetes. Study observations and caveats: Among patients with Type 1 diabetes, TCRB CDR3s were moderately but significantly shorter in every one of the four CD4+ subsets.

Every isolated RNA sample was fully reverse transcribed, so sequencing captured expressed TCRB transcripts. TCRdb keeps only in-frame clones here, not all; method: immunoSEQ multiplex PCR. Seen here are around 100,000 clones, about 26% observed once, and the top ten hold 0.5% to 0.6%. For these TCRs, the target antigens are not known. Sequencing used central memory CD4+ T cells from blood. The source of these receptors is a woman aged 18-35 years with type 1 diabetes.

V usage is TRBV15 and J usage is TRBJ2-1; 8 bases are a match to TRBD2. Germline CDR1 and CDR2: LNHNV and YYDKDF (reference sequence). There are 16 residues in the CDR3. The junction had 13 bases not matched to a gene; V was cut back by 3 bases and J by 9 bases. This CDR3 is CATSRPAGVGGGEQFF. The CDR3 DNA sequence: TGTGCCACCAGCAGGCCAGCGGGAGTGGGGGGTGGTGAGCAGTTCTTC.

This clone was counted a few times. The chain joins TRBV2 to TRBJ2-5; TRBD2 agrees at 13 bases. The germline V gene encodes CDR1 SNHLY and CDR2 FYNNEI. V shed 4 bases, J shed 3 bases, and the junction held 2 bases outside the gene matches. This CDR3 region has 15 residues. The CDR3 loop is CASSVGTSGEETQYF. For the CDR3, the DNA is TGTGCCAGCAGTGTTGGGACTAGCGGGGAAGAGACCCAGTACTTC.

In this sample, this clone turned up a few times. The chain links TRBV28 to TRBJ2-7, with D uncertain. V was trimmed by 10 bases and J by 2 bases, leaving 15 bases between them. There are 13 residues in the CDR3. CDR1 MDHEN and CDR2 SYDVKM come from the germline V gene. The CDR3 DNA sequence: TGTGCCACCTACGAGAGCATCCCCTACGAGCAGTACTTC. This gives the protein CATYESIPYEQYF.

This clone showed up just a few times. This chain uses TRBV7-2 with TRBJ1-2, with 9 bases fitting TRBD1. Germline-derived CDR1 and CDR2 are SGHTA and FQGNSA. V dropped 5 bases and J dropped 2; count of bases not matched to a gene: 3. This CDR3 spans 14 amino acids. Here the CDR3 reads CASSPGQGNYGYTF. CDR3 sequence (DNA): TGTGCCAGCAGCCCGGGACAGGGCAACTATGGCTACACCTTC.

V is TRBV9 and J is TRBJ2-5; a weak D match, TRBD2 (6 bases). V lost 0 bases and J 4 bases, leaving 10 bases between the germline ends. In germline, CDR1 is SGDLS, CDR2 YYNGEE. The length of the CDR3 is 14 residues. CDR3 protein: CASSVVGGVETQYF. The CDR3 DNA follows: TGTGCCAGCAGCGTAGTCGGGGGTGTAGAGACCCAGTACTTC. Looking up the rest from reference TRBV9 and TRBJ2-5 gives the full variable domain: DSGVTQTPKHLITATGQRVTLRCSPRSGDLSVYWYQQSLDQGLQFLIQYYNGEERAKGNILERFSAQQFPDLHSELNLSSLELGDSALYFCASSVVGGVETQYFGPGTRLLVL.

V is TRBV5-4 and J is TRBJ2-5, with D perhaps matching TRBD2 (5 bases). Germline assignment: CDR1 SGHNT and CDR2 YYREEE (reference sequence). The ends were cut back, 3 bases at V and 5 bases at J, with 17 bases in the middle. This CDR3 is 15 amino acids long. The CDR3: CASSSKLGRRETQYF. CDR3 nucleotides: TGTGCCAGCAGCTCAAAACTAGGCCGCCGGGAGACCCAGTACTTC.